This T cell receptor (beta chain) was captured in a study of early T cells in non-severe SARS-CoV-2 infection. This clonotype was recorded at least ten times. TCRdb called the 5' RACE reads again in MiXCR, with one record for every CDR3 protein. Here the sample spans 60,000 to 75,000 distinct CDR3 sequences, more than 8% being singletons. Germline lookup yields CDR1 DFQATT and CDR2 SNEGSKA (reference sequence). The CDR3 is 15 amino acids. V was clipped by 1 base and J by 0 bases; unmatched bases: 4. The source was whole blood, collected at baseline. V and J are TRBV20-1 and TRBJ2-3; 7 bases are a match to TRBD2. The sequence was obtained from an adult who was a healthcare worker with PCR-confirmed SARS-CoV-2 infection or an uninfected control (not recorded which). DNA of the CDR3: TGCAGTGCTAGAGTGCGGGAGAAGAGCACAGATACGCAGTATTTT. Translated: CSARVREKSTDTQYF.